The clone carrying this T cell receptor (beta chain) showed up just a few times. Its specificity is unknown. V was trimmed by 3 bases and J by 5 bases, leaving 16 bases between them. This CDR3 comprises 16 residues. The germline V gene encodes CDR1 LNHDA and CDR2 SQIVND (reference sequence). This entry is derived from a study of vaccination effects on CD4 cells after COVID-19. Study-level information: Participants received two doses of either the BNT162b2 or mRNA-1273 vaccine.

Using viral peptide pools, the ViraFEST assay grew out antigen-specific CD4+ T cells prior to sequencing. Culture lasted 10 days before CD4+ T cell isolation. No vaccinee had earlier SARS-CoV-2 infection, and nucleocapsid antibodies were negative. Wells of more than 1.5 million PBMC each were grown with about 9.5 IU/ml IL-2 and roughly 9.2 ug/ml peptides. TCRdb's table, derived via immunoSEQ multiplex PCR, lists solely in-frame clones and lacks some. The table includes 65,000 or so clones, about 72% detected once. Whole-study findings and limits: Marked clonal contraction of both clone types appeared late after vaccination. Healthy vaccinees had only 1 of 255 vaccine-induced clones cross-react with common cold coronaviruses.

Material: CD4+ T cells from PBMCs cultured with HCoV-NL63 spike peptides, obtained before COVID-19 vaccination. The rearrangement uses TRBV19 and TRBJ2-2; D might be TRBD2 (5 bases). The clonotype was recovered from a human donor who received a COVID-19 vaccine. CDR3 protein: CASSIPGPRGTGELFF. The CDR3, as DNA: TGTGCCAGTAGTATTCCCGGGCCTAGAGGGACCGGGGAGCTGTTTTTT.